The rows below give T cell receptor beta chains drawn from one sample of a study of vaccination and CD4 T cells after COVID-19. TCRdb reanalysed the PCR reads using MiXCR and keeps one entry per CDR3 protein. The sample lists over 15,000 distinct CDR3 sequences; approximately 50% were seen once. Their antigen targets remain unknown. Sequenced material: CD4+ T cells from blood, cultured in vitro, taken after SARS-CoV-2 vaccination. The origin of the receptors is a human donor who had recovered from COVID-19. Both conserved end residues are part of each CDR3. The D gene is left open where the match is weak. Not all rows give a size; the values are once, few, many and, for expanded clones, a class.

d_call | j_call | clone_size | v_call | cdr3_nt | cdr3_aa
TRBD1 | TRBJ2-6 | . | TRBV28 | TGTGCCAGCAGCTCCCAGGGGGAAACTGGGGCCAACGTCCTGACTTTC | CASSSQGETGANVLTF
TRBD1 | TRBJ1-2 | . | TRBV2 | TGTGCCAGCAGTTCAACAGGGGATTGGCGGATTGACTACACCTTC | CASSSTGDWRIDYTF
. | TRBJ1-3 | . | TRBV7-9 | TGTGCCAGCAGCACACCAAACAGGGTGTCTGGAAACACCATATATTTT | CASSTPNRVSGNTIYF
. | TRBJ1-5 | . | TRBV5-6 | TGTGCCAGCAGTCAAGGCGGTTGGGGCAATCAGCCCCAGCATTTT | CASSQGGWGNQPQHF
TRBD1 | TRBJ1-2 | . | TRBV5-4 | TGTGCCAGCAGCTCCATCGAGACAGGGGGGACTGGCTACACCTTC | CASSSIETGGTGYTF
. | TRBJ2-1 | . | TRBV20-1 | TGCAGTGCTACGTCGATCCTCCGGGGTGAGCAGTTCTTC | CSATSILRGEQFF
TRBD2 | TRBJ2-3 | . | TRBV7-2 | TGTGCCAGCAGCCTAAGACTAGCGGGGGGGGGAGATACGCAGTATTTT | CASSLRLAGGGDTQYF
TRBD2 | TRBJ2-3 | . | TRBV24-1 | TGTGCCACCAGTGATCCGAAGGGACTAGCGGCCACAGATACGCAGTATTTT | CATSDPKGLAATDTQYF
. | TRBJ2-1 | . | TRBV7-9 | TGTGCCAGCAGCCGAGGGGGAGTCTCCTACAATGAGCAGTTCTTC | CASSRGGVSYNEQFF
TRBD1 | TRBJ1-4 | . | TRBV20-1 | TGCAGTGCTTCCGGGACAGGTGAAAAACTGTTTTTT | CSASGTGEKLFF
. | TRBJ1-3 | . | TRBV7-8 | TGTGCCAGCAGCTGGGGGGGTGGTGGAAACACCATATATTTT | CASSWGGGGNTIYF
. | TRBJ1-2 | few | TRBV12-3/TRBV12-4 | TGTGCCAGCAGTTCGCAGGGGCCCGACTATGGCTACACCTTC | CASSSQGPDYGYTF
TRBD1 | TRBJ1-2 | once | TRBV5-1 | TGCGCCAGCAGCTTAGGACAGGGGGTCGGTGGCTACACCTTC | CASSLGQGVGGYTF
TRBD2 | TRBJ2-3 | . | TRBV20-1 | TGCAGTGCTACGCGGGGGGGCACAGATACGCAGTATTTT | CSATRGGTDTQYF
. | TRBJ2-1 | . | TRBV6-1 | TGTGCCAGCAGGGGGGGTGGGTACAATGAGCAGTTCTTC | CASRGGGYNEQFF
. | TRBJ1-2 | . | TRBV20-1 | TGCAGTGCTAGAGTGGGGGGGAACTACTATGGCTACACCTTC | CSARVGGNYYGYTF
. | TRBJ1-3 | . | TRBV7-2 | TGTGCCAGCAGCTTAGCAGGGGGGTCTGGAAACACCATATATTTT | CASSLAGGSGNTIYF
. | TRBJ2-2 | . | TRBV18 | TGTGCCAGCTCATCGCCAGGGCCTCCGAACACCGGGGAGCTGTTTTTT | CASSSPGPPNTGELFF
TRBD1 | TRBJ2-7 | once | TRBV20-1 | TGCAGTGCGGAGGGACAGGGGGCAATATCCTACGAGCAGTACTTC | CSAEGQGAISYEQYF
. | TRBJ2-5 | . | TRBV12-3/TRBV12-4 | TGTGCCAGCAGTTTAGTTATGGGGGGCGCAGAGACCCAGTACTTC | CASSLVMGGAETQYF
. | TRBJ1-3 | . | TRBV7-9 | TGTGCCAGCAGCTTAGCGAGCGATGGAAACACCATATATTTT | CASSLASDGNTIYF
. | TRBJ2-7 | once | TRBV3-1 | TGTGCCAGCAGCTCTGTCTACGAGCAGTACTTC | CASSSVYEQYF
. | TRBJ1-6 | few | TRBV7-2 | TGTGCCAGCAGCTTAGAAATAGCATTTTCACCCCTCCACTTT | CASSLEIAFSPLHF
. | TRBJ1-1 | . | TRBV6-1 | TGTGCCAGCAGTGGGGCAGCCCAAGGTGTTTCTGAAGCTTTCTTT | CASSGAAQGVSEAFF
. | TRBJ1-2 | . | TRBV5-4 | TGTGCCAGCAGCTACGACCAAAACTATGGCTACACCTTC | CASSYDQNYGYTF